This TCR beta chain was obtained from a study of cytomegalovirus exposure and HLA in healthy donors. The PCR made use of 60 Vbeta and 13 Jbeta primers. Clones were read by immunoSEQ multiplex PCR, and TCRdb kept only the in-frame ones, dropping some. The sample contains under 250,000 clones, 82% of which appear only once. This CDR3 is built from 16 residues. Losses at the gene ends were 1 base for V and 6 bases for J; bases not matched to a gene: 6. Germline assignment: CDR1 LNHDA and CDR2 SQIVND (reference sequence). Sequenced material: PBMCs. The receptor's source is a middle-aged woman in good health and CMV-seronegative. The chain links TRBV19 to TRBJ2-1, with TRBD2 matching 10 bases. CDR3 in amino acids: CASSIGLAGVSNEQFF. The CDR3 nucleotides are TGTGCCAGTAGTATAGGCCTAGCGGGAGTAAGCAATGAGCAGTTCTTC.